The T cell receptor beta chain described here comes from a study of shared clonotypes between healthy human individuals. Study-wide context: Donors, aged 18 to 49, were a couple of women and three men. Per-donor plates numbered three CD4 naive, three CD4 memory, two CD8 naive and one CD8 memory.

As to this clone: Its antigen is as yet unknown.

The sorted-subset replicate PCRs were given around 200 ng DNA, which is about 29,000 T cell genomes. The table came from immunoSEQ multiplex PCR; TCRdb's copy has only in-frame clones and leaves some out. The repertoire holds under 1 million clones, with about 96% as singletons. The CDR3 extends over 12 amino acids. In germline, CDR1 is MNHEY, CDR2 SMNVEV (reference sequence). V dropped 10 bases and J dropped 2; count of bases not matched to a gene: 2. Terminally differentiated effector memory CD45RA+ cells were excluded from the naive CD8 cells, which were CD45RO-negative and positively selected for CCR7. Study observations and caveats: Represented genetic and exposure-history diversity was restricted by having few donors.

The specimen sequenced was naive CD8+ T cells sorted from blood. The receptor comes from a young man in good health. The chain recombines TRBV27 with TRBJ1-5; 7 nucleotides align to TRBD1. CDR3: CAIGQGNQPQHF. The CDR3 nucleotides are TGTGCCATCGGACAGGGCAATCAGCCCCAGCATTTT.